The source of this TCR beta chain is a study of blood T cell repertoires in COVID-19. Study-level information: Samples of COVID-19 (acute and convalescent) were obtained from the United States, Italy and Spain. The analysed material was cDNA or gDNA that came from T cells, B-cell-depleted T cells, or PBMCs.

CDR3 size: 14 residues. The V gene lost 2 bases and the J gene lost 1 base, with 8 bases spanning the gap. Germline CDR1 and CDR2: SGHTA and FQGNSA. How the authors handled the data: Amplified reference gene primers provided the basis for estimating nucleated cell counts. Assay: immunoSEQ multiplex PCR; the TCRdb copy retains only in-frame clones and omits some. V and J calls and clone size are those listed in that table; D and trimming were worked out from the DNA. The data hold some 320,000 clones, with 87% observed a single time. The TCR was taken from a woman between 50 and 59 years old who had recovered from COVID-19. The rearrangement links TRBV7-2 to TRBJ2-5; tentative D call: TRBD1 (6 bases). Material for sequencing was peripheral blood. The CDR3 region is CASSLPDSQETQYF. CDR3 coding DNA: TGTGCCAGCAGCTTACCGGACAGCCAAGAGACCCAGTACTTC.